The T cell receptor beta chain under discussion was sequenced for a study of response to subunit inactivated influenza vaccine. The CDR3 is 18 amino acids. TCRdb used MiXCR to reprocess the RT-PCR reads, holding one entry per CDR3 protein. The table has about half a million distinct CDR3 sequences, roughly 27% seen once. The rearrangement joins TRBV21-1 to TRBJ2-3; the table's D call of TRBD2 was not tested on the DNA. TRBV21-1 is a recognized pseudogene. This material consisted of CD4+ T cells sorted from PBMCs, taken around 5 days after vaccination. The source is a man aged 50 or older who received an inactivated influenza vaccine. In DNA, the CDR3 is TGTGCCAGCAGCGGACCCCATGTAGCGGGGGGGCTTGAAGATACGCAGTATTTT. The encoded protein is CASSGPHVAGGLEDTQYF.